One T cell receptor (beta chain) is described in this entry. Its binding antigen is unknown. One base away there is no much larger clone; base qualities are not given. The data were obtained in a study of T cell repertoires in cytomegalovirus infection (dated by TCRdb to 2018 to 2020). For context, the study as a whole: The peptide stimulations were aimed at well-studied HLA-B-restricted epitopes as well as recently identified HLA-C-restricted CMV epitopes, whose presentation resists viral immunomodulation. Donor HLA type was relevant to the analysis, as public TCR beta signatures indicated carriage of CMV infection together with the matching HLA type. Here is what the overall study found, with its caveats: The ex vivo response was dominated by HLA-C-restricted CMV-specific TCR beta clonotypes, and the single most frequent clonotype in two of eight donors was supplied by these HLA-C-restricted clonotypes. Cumulative frequency of public TCR beta family members discriminated carriers of CMV infection plus the relevant HLA type in this cohort and an independent roughly 350-donor cohort.

The instrument given in TCRdb is Illumina HiSeq 1500. The public sequencing data were trimmed at Q25 with fastp and processed into clonotypes with MiXCR by TCRdb, which kept only in-frame beta chains. Duplicate CDR3 protein sequences are folded into a single record with the most common DNA and genes. The sample records about 71,000 distinct CDR3 sequences, about 20% of which are singletons. The ten biggest clones cover roughly 63% of the sample. The CDR3 measures 16 amino acids from cysteine to phenylalanine. The read is trimmed to its CDR3 DNA, 48 bases read in frame from base 1. Germline trimming: 6 bases from V, 5 bases from J; junction bases outside gene matches: 13. The intended sense of this specimen's treatment or condition label: in vitro stimulation with specific CMV peptide epitopes to enrich CMV-specific T cells.

This clonotype was sampled from a human donor in good health (CMV status not recorded). Some clones in this sample may be carry-over from other donors' samples. Recombination joined TRBV12-3 or TRBV12-4 with TRBJ2-3, and TRBD2 matches 8 of the central bases. The sample here was CD8+ T cells from cultured PBMCs, taken from culture after CMV antigen stimulation. This receptor carries the CDR3 CASSPGGRGVIDTQYF. The nucleotide sequence reads TGTGCCAGCAGCCCTGGGGGGCGGGGGGTCATAGATACGCAGTATTTT.